The clone carrying this TCR beta chain occurred many times. Its antigen is undetermined. Regions amplified from RNA transcripts were the TCR beta CDR3 regions. Researchers ran a first-round RT-PCR on the TCR CDR3 using the HTBI primer set. TCRdb passed the multiplex PCR reads through MiXCR, listing each CDR3 protein once. The table has 660,000 or so distinct CDR3 sequences, approximately 42% seen once. The CDR3 loop spans 13 amino acids. The J segment lost 5 bases and the V segment lost 4 bases, leaving 2 bases of the junction unmatched. Germline loops: CDR1 DFQATT, CDR2 SNEGSKA (reference sequence). This specimen belongs to a study of T cells in Graves' hyperthyroidism and ophthalmopathy. Study results and limitations: Stable hyperthyroidism and ophthalmopathy were separated using 13 V-J signatures.

The rearrangement uses TRBV20-1 and TRBJ1-6, with 7 bases lining up with TRBD1. The sequencing input was peripheral blood or thyroid tissue (not recorded which). This clonotype was sampled from an adult man with Graves' disease, either hyperthyroidism or ophthalmopathy (not recorded which). The CDR3 region is CSATGQNNSPLHF. For the CDR3, the DNA is TGCAGTGCTACGGGACAGAATAATTCACCCCTCCACTTT.